What follows are 30 T cell receptor beta chains derived from one specimen sequenced in a study of technical replicates of blood from a few donors. TCRdb's copy holds only in-frame clones and misses some; the assay was immunoSEQ multiplex PCR. The sample carries about 56,000 clones, 93% recorded once. The source material was PBMCs. The source of these receptors is a human donor in good health. Some clones in this sample may be carry-over from other donors' samples.

Judged by abundance, this clone is medium-sized (0.01 to 0.1%). The chain employs TRBV7-8 and TRBJ2-7, with D hard to call. Germline CDR1 reads SGHVS; CDR2 reads FQNEAQ. This CDR3 has 16 residues. Trimming removed 2 bases from V and 5 bases from J, with 19 bases in between. This CDR3 is CASSLSPRYRTNEQYF. The DNA for the CDR3 is TGTGCCAGCAGCTTATCCCCCCGCTACCGAACCAACGAGCAGTACTTC. Full variable domain (missing parts from reference TRBV7-8 and TRBJ2-7): GAGVSQSPRYKVAKRGQDVALRCDPISGHVSLFWYQQALGQGPEFLTYFQNEAQLDKSGLPSDRFFAERPEGSVSTLKIQRTQQEDSAVYLCASSLSPRYRTNEQYFGPGTRLTVT.

The chain has TRBV7-6 and TRBJ2-5; 9 bases match TRBD2. Germline V gene lookup returns CDR1 SGHVS and CDR2 FNYEAQ. V was pared by 5 bases and J by 5 bases, with 9 bases of the junction left unmatched. The CDR3 is made up of 15 amino acids. The CDR3 spells CASSRTGLAAETQYF. CDR3 sequence (DNA): TGTGCCAGCAGCCGGACGGGACTAGCCGCGGAGACCCAGTACTTC.

V usage is TRBV5-1 and J usage is TRBJ2-7, with a possible D match to TRBD2 (7 bases). Between the trimmed V and J ends, which lost 0 bases and 8 bases, there was a span of 12 bases. CDR3 length equals 13 residues. CDR1 and CDR2 from the germline V gene are SGHRS and YFSETQ. The CDR3 sequence: CASSLGEGGKQYF. DNA for the CDR3: TGCGCCAGCAGCTTGGGGGAGGGGGGGAAGCAGTACTTC.

On this clone: The germline gene is not matched at one end of the junction; a read error may be the cause. The CDR3 bases are TGTGCCAGCAGCTTGGCAGTTAGCGGGGCCGGGCTCTTC. Encoded protein: CASSLAVSGAGLF. The J gene is TRBJ2-1, the V gene TRBV7-8, with TRBD2 matching 8 bases. The germline CDR1 and CDR2 sequences are SGHVS and FQNEAQ. CDR3 length: 13 residues.

The rearrangement links TRBV5-1 to TRBJ2-3, with 9 bases that match TRBD2. This CDR3 has 18 residues. Germline loops: CDR1 SGHRS, CDR2 YFSETQ. The J segment lost 4 bases and the V segment lost 0 bases, leaving 12 bases of the junction unmatched. The CDR3 DNA reads TGCGCCAGCAGCTTGGCCGAACTACTTAGCGGGAGTGCAGATACGCAGTATTTT. Protein sequence: CASSLAELLSGSADTQYF.

The chain links TRBV4-3 to TRBJ2-7; 7 bases agree with TRBD1. The germline CDR1 and CDR2 sequences are LGHNA and YSLEER. The length of the CDR3 is 16 residues. J gave up 2 bases and V 3 bases, and 10 bases lay outside the gene matches. The DNA of the CDR3 is TGCGCCAGCAGCCAGCTCCAGGGGGTCGGTCCCTACGAGCAGTACTTC. The encoded protein is CASSQLQGVGPYEQYF.

The V gene is TRBV5-1, the J gene TRBJ2-5; TRBD1 aligns across 7 bases. V shed 4 bases, J shed 4 bases, and the junction held 4 bases outside the gene matches. The CDR3 has 13 amino acids. The germline gives CDR1 SGHRS, CDR2 YFSETQ. The CDR3 DNA follows: TGCGCCAGCAGCGTCGGGACAGCAGAGACCCAGTACTTC. The encoded protein is CASSVGTAETQYF.

The CDR3 loop is CASSARGGANEKLFF. In nucleotides, the CDR3 is TGTGCCAGCAGCGCGAGGGGAGGCGCTAATGAAAAACTGTTTTTT. The chain recombines TRBV9 with TRBJ1-4; TRBD1 might be the D (5 bases). CDR3 length: 15 amino acids. V dropped 3 bases and J dropped 3 bases, with 12 bases sitting between them. Germline CDR1 is SGDLS and CDR2 is YYNGEE. Variable domain in full (rest from reference TRBV9 and TRBJ1-4): DSGVTQTPKHLITATGQRVTLRCSPRSGDLSVYWYQQSLDQGLQFLIQYYNGEERAKGNILERFSAQQFPDLHSELNLSSLELGDSALYFCASSARGGANEKLFFGSGTQLSVL.

In DNA, the CDR3 is TGTGCCAGCAGCTTAGAGGTCGCCAAGGGGGGCTACACCTTC. This translates into CASSLEVAKGGYTF. This chain links TRBV7-9 with TRBJ1-2; D is possibly TRBD1 (5 bases). The CDR3 is 14 residues long. Per the germline V gene, CDR1 is SEHNR and CDR2 is FQNEAQ (reference sequence). The V and J ends lost 1 base and 8 bases respectively, with 14 bases between them.

This rearrangement joins TRBV11-3 to TRBJ2-3; 9 bases are shared with TRBD2. J lost 5 bases, V lost 3 bases, and 12 bases had no gene match. Germline V gene lookup returns CDR1 SGHNT and CDR2 YENEEA. The CDR3 spans 17 residues. The CDR3 DNA is TGTGCCAGCAGCTTGAGGCGGTGGCGGGGGGGTGAAGATACGCAGTATTTT. Its translation is CASSLRRWRGGEDTQYF.

The chain combines TRBV13 with TRBJ2-1; 7 nucleotides match TRBD2. The CDR3 sequence is 15 residues long. The germline gives CDR1 PRHDT, CDR2 FYEKMQ (reference sequence). J lost 4 bases, V lost 3 bases, and 6 bases had no gene match. The CDR3 here is CASSFGGGGYNEQFF. The CDR3 DNA reads TGTGCCAGCAGCTTTGGGGGGGGTGGGTACAATGAGCAGTTCTTC.

The rearrangement joins TRBV5-8 to TRBJ1-2, with 8 bases that match TRBD1. Germline V lookup: CDR1 SGHTS, CDR2 YDEGEE. V lost 4 bases and J lost 4; bases outside the gene matches: 9. This CDR3 contains 15 residues. CDR3 sequence (DNA): TGTGCCAGCAGCCGGATGACAGGGGAGAGCTATGGCTACACCTTC. Residues: CASSRMTGESYGYTF.

Only one count was recorded for this clone. This chain links TRBV7-2 with TRBJ2-3, with D possibly being TRBD1 (6 bases). The V end was cut by 2 bases, the J end by 2 bases, with 14 bases between. The CDR3 runs to 16 residues. Germline V gene data show CDR1 as SGHTA and CDR2 as FQGNSA. The CDR3 loop reads CASSLKGDHITDTQYF. CDR3 bases: TGTGCCAGCAGCTTAAAGGGGGACCACATCACAGATACGCAGTATTTT.

The chain has TRBV9 and TRBJ2-1; possible D gene TRBD1, 5 bases. V lost 0 bases and J lost 5, with 9 bases in between. Germline V gene data show CDR1 as SGDLS and CDR2 as YYNGEE. The CDR3 has 14 amino acids. The CDR3 DNA is TGTGCCAGCAGCGTAGACAGGCTGAACAATGAGCAGTTCTTC. Its protein product is CASSVDRLNNEQFF. Full variable domain (remainder filled in from reference TRBV9 and TRBJ2-1): DSGVTQTPKHLITATGQRVTLRCSPRSGDLSVYWYQQSLDQGLQFLIQYYNGEERAKGNILERFSAQQFPDLHSELNLSSLELGDSALYFCASSVDRLNNEQFFGPGTRLTVL.

The table lists this clone with a few counts. The chain links TRBV15 to TRBJ1-5, with unresolved D. CDR1 and CDR2 from the germline V gene are LNHNV and YYDKDF (reference sequence). The V end lost 1 base, the J end lost 1 base, and 8 bases lay between the germline ends. This CDR3 is built from 15 residues. The CDR3 nucleotides read TGTGCCACCAGCAGAGGTAGCCAGAGCAATCAGCCCCAGCATTTT. It is translated as CATSRGSQSNQPQHF.

The genes are TRBV10-3 and TRBJ1-3, with D maybe TRBD1 (6 bases). Trimming left V 10 bases short and J 8 bases short, with 24 bases between. The CDR3 covers 15 residues. Germline V gene data show CDR1 as ENHRY and CDR2 as SYGVKD. The CDR3 loop is CATIQGWASTHTIYF. The CDR3 DNA follows: TGTGCCACCATACAGGGATGGGCGTCGACTCACACCATATATTTT.

This clone has a single count. The V call is TRBV6-5, the J call TRBJ1-2, with 8 bases lining up with TRBD1. Germline CDR1 reads MNHEY; CDR2 reads SVGAGI. Trimming cost V 4 bases and J 7 bases; bases outside gene matches: 8. The CDR3 runs 14 residues. CDR3 DNA sequence: TGTGCCAGCAGTTTCCGGGACAGGTGGTCTGGCTACACCTTC. As protein: CASSFRDRWSGYTF.

The chain carries TRBV13 and TRBJ2-7; the match to TRBD2 covers 7 bases. Germline CDR1 and CDR2: PRHDT and FYEKMQ (reference sequence). V trimming: 1 base; J trimming: 5 bases; junction bases outside the gene matches: 14. The CDR3 is 17 amino acids. The CDR3 nucleotides read TGTGCCAGCAGCTTAGCGAGCGGGAATCTTAATGTCCACGAGCAGTACTTC. It translates to CASSLASGNLNVHEQYF.

The rearrangement uses TRBV7-9 and TRBJ1-2, with D uncertain. Germline CDR1 SEHNR, CDR2 FQNEAQ (reference sequence). Between the trimmed V and J ends, which lost 2 bases and 0 bases, there was a span of 7 bases. The CDR3 runs to 14 residues. This CDR3 reads CASSLIQSNYGYTF. The DNA of the CDR3 is TGTGCCAGCAGCTTAATACAATCTAACTATGGCTACACCTTC.

The chain combines TRBV5-8 with TRBJ1-5, with unresolved D. Germline V gene sequence: CDR1 SGHTS, CDR2 YDEGEE. This CDR3 is built from 14 residues. V lost 4 bases and J 3 bases, leaving 11 bases between the germline ends. CDR3 sequence: CASSPGRNNQPQHF. In nucleotides, the CDR3 is TGTGCCAGCAGCCCTGGCAGGAACAATCAGCCCCAGCATTTT. Combining the CDR3 with reference TRBV5-8 and TRBJ1-5 gives the whole variable domain EAGVTQSPTHLIKTRGQQATLRCSPISGHTSVYWYQQALGLGLQFLLWYDEGEERNRGNFPPRFSGRQFPNYSSELNVNALELEDSALYLCASSPGRNNQPQHFGDGTRLSIL.

The chain employs TRBV5-1 and TRBJ1-2; 10 bases align to TRBD1. CDR3 length: 17 residues. J was trimmed by 1 base and V by 3 bases; bases with no gene match: 9. The germline V gene encodes CDR1 SGHRS and CDR2 YFSETQ. The CDR3 bases are TGCGCCAGCAGCTCCTCCGGGACAGGGGCTCTTAACTATGGCTACACCTTC. The encoded protein is CASSSSGTGALNYGYTF.

This chain connects TRBV7-9 to TRBJ2-5; D remains ambiguous. The CDR3 contains 10 residues. CDR1 is SEHNR, CDR2 FQNEAQ, per germline (reference sequence). With 8 bases removed from V and 4 bases from J, the gap between germline ends came to 5 bases. The CDR3 DNA is TGTGCCAGCGCCGGAGAGACCCAGTACTTC. As protein: CASAGETQYF.

The V call is TRBV6-5, the J call TRBJ1-1; weak D call: TRBD1 (5 bases). CDR1 MNHEY and CDR2 SVGAGI come from the germline V gene. The CDR3 is made up of 14 amino acids. The V gene lost 3 bases and the J gene lost 1 base, with 9 bases spanning the gap. The CDR3 DNA is TGTGCCAGCAGTTATTCCAGGGAGAACACTGAAGCTTTCTTT. Translating it yields CASSYSRENTEAFF.

V is TRBV9 and J is TRBJ1-1; 7 bases map to TRBD1. V was clipped by 3 bases and J by 3 bases; unmatched bases: 8. The CDR3 extends over 15 amino acids. The germline gives CDR1 SGDLS, CDR2 YYNGEE. The CDR3 DNA reads TGTGCCAGCAGCGGGGACAGCCGCCCCGACACTGAAGCTTTCTTT. Protein product: CASSGDSRPDTEAFF.

This chain joins TRBV10-3 and TRBJ1-5, with TRBD1 matching 7 bases. This CDR3 is built from 14 residues. J gave up 4 bases and V 6 bases, and 6 bases lay outside the gene matches. Germline V lookup: CDR1 ENHRY, CDR2 SYGVKD. CDR3 sequence (DNA): TGTGCCATCAGCTCGGGACAGTCAAATCAGCCCCAGCATTTT. Its protein is CAISSGQSNQPQHF.

This rearrangement joins TRBV19 to TRBJ1-4; 7 bases line up with TRBD1. CDR1 is LNHDA and CDR2 is SQIVND in the germline V gene (reference sequence). V lost 7 bases to trimming and J lost 6 bases; unmatched junction nucleotides: 8. The CDR3 has 14 residues. CDR3 in amino acids: CASTRGTVDEKLFF. In nucleotides, the CDR3 is TGTGCCAGTACCAGGGGGACGGTTGATGAAAAACTGTTTTTT.

The chain recombines TRBV7-3 with TRBJ1-1; D perhaps matches TRBD1 (6 bases). Germline values: CDR1 SGHTA, CDR2 FQGTGA. Between the trimmed V and J ends, which lost 2 bases and 5 bases, there was a span of 9 bases. The CDR3 is 13 amino acids. In DNA, the CDR3 is TGTGCCAGCAGCTTAGGACAGAATACTGAAGCTTTCTTT. Translating gives CASSLGQNTEAFF.

This chain joins TRBV12-5 and TRBJ1-6; 7 bases align to TRBD1. The germline CDR1 and CDR2 sequences are LGHNT and FRNRAP. The CDR3 is made up of 20 amino acids. J gave up 0 bases and V 2 bases, and 13 bases lay outside the gene matches. The CDR3, as DNA: TGTGCTAGTGGTTTGAGATCCGTGGGACAGATGAGCTCCTATAATTCACCCCTCCACTTT. As protein: CASGLRSVGQMSSYNSPLHF.

This clone was observed once. The CDR3 spells CASSLFGTGGDEQYF. The CDR3 DNA reads TGCGCCAGCAGCCTTTTTGGGACAGGGGGGGACGAGCAGTACTTC. The rearrangement links TRBV4-1 to TRBJ2-7, with TRBD1 identical over 11 bases. V was clipped by 4 bases and J by 5 bases; unmatched bases: 7. This CDR3 comprises 15 residues. The V gene's germline CDR1 is MGHRA and CDR2 YSYEKL.

This chain connects TRBV18 to TRBJ2-3, with unresolved D. V gave up 0 bases and J gave up 6 bases, with 7 bases separating them. CDR1 and CDR2 from the germline V gene are KGHSH and LQKENI. The CDR3 is 13 residues long. CDR3: CASSPPASDTQYF. The CDR3 DNA reads TGTGCCAGCTCACCACCGGCATCCGATACGCAGTATTTT.